A selection of T cell receptor beta chains follows, all from one sample in a study of T cell changes during pregnancy in multiple sclerosis. The data were produced by immunoSEQ multiplex PCR, yet TCRdb's version contains in-frame clones alone and is incomplete. This table has 44,000 or so clones, almost 90% appearing once. This specimen was peripheral blood, taken in the first trimester of pregnancy. These receptors were taken from a female donor in good health, enrolled as a control in a pregnancy study. CDR3s include the opening cysteine and the closing phenylalanine or tryptophan. The D gene is left open where the match is weak. Clone size is shown for a subset of rows, as once, few, many or a class of expanded clone.

cdr3_length d_call j_call v_call clone_size cdr3_aa cdr3_nt
14 TRBD1 TRBJ2-7 TRBV28 NA CASIGQGRVHEQYF TGTGCCAGCATTGGACAGGGTAGGGTCCACGAGCAGTACTTC
15 TRBD2 TRBJ2-1 TRBV10-3 NA CAISEGLAGGHEQFF TGTGCCATCAGTGAGGGACTAGCGGGGGGGCATGAGCAGTTCTTC
15 TRBD1 TRBJ1-2 TRBV28 NA CASSSRDRANYGYTF TGTGCCAGCAGTTCTAGGGACAGGGCTAACTATGGCTACACCTTC
11 NA TRBJ1-5 TRBV6-5 NA CASSELAAQHF TGTGCCAGCAGTGAACTGGCGGCCCAGCATTTT
17 TRBD1 TRBJ2-7 TRBV28 NA CASSLPGQGPWTYEQYF TGTGCCAGCAGTTTACCCGGACAGGGGCCCTGGACCTACGAGCAGTACTTC
15 TRBD2 TRBJ2-1 TRBV27 NA CASRLPGLYYNEQFF TGTGCCAGCAGACTCCCGGGACTATACTACAATGAGCAGTTCTTC
13 NA TRBJ1-1 TRBV11-2 NA CASSLGTSTEAFF TGTGCCAGCAGCCTGGGGACAAGCACTGAAGCTTTCTTT
15 NA TRBJ1-6 TRBV28 NA CASSFEGADNSPLHF TGTGCCAGCAGTTTCGAGGGCGCGGATAATTCACCCCTCCACTTT
15 NA TRBJ1-1 TRBV5-1 once CASSPGRAGDTEAFF TGCGCCAGCAGCCCGGGACGGGCGGGGGACACTGAAGCTTTCTTT
15 TRBD1 TRBJ1-4 TRBV6-5 NA CASRRLGGADEKLFF TGTGCCAGCAGGCGCCTAGGGGGCGCCGATGAAAAACTGTTTTTT
15 NA TRBJ2-5 TRBV9 NA CASSVLEGRQETQYF TGTGCCAGCAGCGTATTGGAGGGTCGCCAAGAGACCCAGTACTTC
13 NA TRBJ2-5 TRBV2 NA CASGRFRGETQYF TGTGCCAGCGGAAGGTTTCGGGGGGAGACCCAGTACTTC
14 NA TRBJ2-7 TRBV7-2 once CASSRRGSSYEQYF TGTGCCAGCAGCCGACGGGGGAGCTCCTACGAGCAGTACTTC
14 TRBD1 TRBJ2-7 TRBV25-1 NA CASSDRGSRVKQYF TGTGCCAGCAGTGACAGGGGGAGCCGGGTAAAGCAGTACTTC
15 TRBD2 TRBJ2-7 TRBV7-2 NA CASSYRTSAEYEQYF TGTGCCAGCAGCTACAGGACTAGCGCGGAATACGAGCAGTACTTC
15 TRBD1 TRBJ1-2 TRBV6-1 NA CASSEGTGGGYGYTF TGTGCCAGCAGTGAGGGGACAGGGGGCGGCTATGGCTACACCTTC
18 NA TRBJ1-5 TRBV7-3 NA CASSSLETGLNSNQPQHF TGTGCCAGCAGCTCCCTTGAAACCGGACTGAATAGCAATCAGCCCCAGCATTTT
16 TRBD2 TRBJ2-5 TRBV5-4 NA CASSLGTSGGQETQYF TGTGCCAGCAGCTTGGGAACTAGCGGGGGCCAAGAGACCCAGTACTTC
16 NA TRBJ1-2 TRBV18 NA CASSPSRGLSNYGYTF TGTGCCAGCTCACCGAGCAGGGGCCTATCTAACTATGGCTACACCTTC
13 NA TRBJ2-2 TRBV5-4 NA CASRERGTGELFF TGTGCCAGCAGGGAGAGAGGCACCGGGGAGCTGTTTTTT
17 NA TRBJ2-2 TRBV7-9 NA CASSRNREGRGTGELFF TGTGCCAGCAGCAGAAACAGGGAAGGCAGGGGCACCGGGGAGCTGTTTTTT
14 NA TRBJ2-5 TRBV7-6 once CASSQVLTEETQYF TGTGCCAGCAGCCAAGTCCTGACTGAAGAGACCCAGTACTTC
12 NA TRBJ2-3 TRBV7-2 NA CASSQSTDTQYF TGTGCCAGCAGCCAAAGCACAGATACGCAGTATTTT
16 TRBD1 TRBJ1-5 TRBV5-1 NA CASSLGGTVSNQPQHF TGCGCCAGCAGCTTGGGAGGGACAGTGAGCAATCAGCCCCAGCATTTT
13 NA TRBJ2-3 TRBV6-6 NA CASSSGVADTQYF TGTGCCAGCAGTTCGGGAGTGGCAGATACGCAGTATTTT
13 NA TRBJ1-1 TRBV29-1 once CSVESGANTEAFF TGCAGCGTTGAATCAGGCGCTAACACTGAAGCTTTCTTT
13 TRBD2 TRBJ2-7 TRBV5-8 once CASSGRVTYEQYF TGTGCCAGTAGCGGGAGGGTAACCTACGAGCAGTACTTC
17 TRBD1 TRBJ2-3 TRBV2 NA CASSWNPGQAGTDTQYF TGTGCCAGCAGTTGGAACCCGGGACAGGCGGGCACAGATACGCAGTATTTT
15 NA TRBJ1-6 TRBV5-6 NA CASSLSPFGQSPLHF TGTGCCAGCAGCCTTAGCCCTTTTGGACAATCACCCCTCCACTTT
15 TRBD1 TRBJ2-3 TRBV6-5 NA CASSPSRGHQDTQYF TGTGCCAGCAGCCCAAGTAGGGGGCACCAAGATACGCAGTATTTT
14 TRBD2 TRBJ2-7 TRBV7-2 NA CASSYVAGGDEQYF TGTGCCAGCAGCTATGTAGCGGGAGGGGACGAGCAGTACTTC
14 NA TRBJ1-2 TRBV30 NA CAWRFPGQLYGYTF TGTGCCTGGAGATTCCCGGGACAACTCTATGGCTACACCTTC
12 NA TRBJ2-5 TRBV7-9 NA CASSLSDRTQYF TGTGCCAGCAGCTTATCAGATCGGACCCAGTACTTC
15 TRBD1 TRBJ2-7 TRBV6-5 NA CASSRDRGQGYEQYF TGTGCCAGCAGCCGGGACAGGGGTCAGGGCTACGAGCAGTACTTC
14 NA TRBJ2-5 TRBV5-1 NA CASSVYGDRETQYF TGCGCCAGCAGCGTTTACGGGGATAGAGAGACCCAGTACTTC
18 TRBD2 TRBJ2-2 TRBV7-8 NA CASSFSYGLAGNTGELFF TGTGCCAGCAGCTTTTCGTACGGACTAGCGGGAAACACCGGGGAGCTGTTTTTT
17 TRBD2 TRBJ2-5 TRBV11-2 once CASSPGTLAGEGETQYF TGTGCCAGCAGCCCGGGAACCCTAGCGGGGGAGGGAGAGACCCAGTACTTC
14 TRBD1 TRBJ2-7 TRBV28 NA CASSPPTGPYEQYF TGTGCCAGCAGTCCCCCGACAGGGCCCTACGAGCAGTACTTC
16 TRBD2 TRBJ2-7 TRBV6-6 NA CASSYFLAGGSCEQYF TGTGCCAGCAGTTACTTCCTAGCGGGAGGGTCTTGCGAGCAGTACTTC
16 TRBD2 TRBJ2-5 TRBV7-2 NA CASSLAGTSRQETQYF TGTGCCAGCAGCTTAGCGGGGACTAGCCGGCAAGAGACCCAGTACTTC
12 NA TRBJ1-1 TRBV5-5 once CASSLIQTEAFF TGTGCCAGCAGCTTAATTCAGACTGAAGCTTTCTTT
14 NA TRBJ2-2 TRBV16 few CASSQPHRTGELFF TGTGCCAGCAGCCAACCTCACAGGACCGGGGAGCTGTTTTTT
17 TRBD2 TRBJ2-1 TRBV19 NA CASSEGLASRSYNEQFF TGTGCCAGTAGTGAGGGACTAGCGAGTAGGTCCTACAATGAGCAGTTCTTC
16 NA TRBJ1-2 TRBV7-9 NA CASSKALTGSSYGYTF TGTGCCAGCAGCAAGGCCTTAACAGGGTCCAGCTATGGCTACACCTTC
14 NA TRBJ2-1 TRBV7-9 once CASSLSSIYNEQFF TGTGCCAGCAGCTTATCTAGCATCTACAATGAGCAGTTCTTC
15 TRBD2 TRBJ2-1 TRBV5-6 NA CASSPTGTSASEQFF TGTGCCAGCAGCCCAACCGGGACTAGCGCTAGTGAGCAGTTCTTC
16 NA TRBJ1-1 TRBV19 NA CASSMIQGRGDTEAFF TGTGCCAGTAGTATGATACAGGGTAGAGGGGACACTGAAGCTTTCTTT
13 NA TRBJ2-7 TRBV29-1 NA CSVVHRYSYEQYF TGCAGCGTTGTTCACAGGTACTCCTACGAGCAGTACTTC
15 TRBD2 TRBJ2-1 TRBV6-1 few CASSAASGGGHEQFF TGTGCCAGCAGTGCAGCTAGCGGGGGGGGGCATGAGCAGTTCTTC
13 NA TRBJ1-2 TRBV28 NA CASTGGDLYGYTF TGTGCCAGCACTGGAGGAGACCTTTATGGCTACACCTTC
15 TRBD1 TRBJ1-2 TRBV5-4 NA CASSPGTGDFYGYTF TGTGCCAGCAGCCCCGGGACAGGGGACTTCTATGGCTACACCTTC
14 NA TRBJ2-3 TRBV13 NA CASSSPLGTDTQYF TGTGCCAGCAGCTCCCCCCTTGGCACAGATACGCAGTATTTT
16 NA TRBJ2-7 TRBV7-2 NA CASSLVPERTYYEQYF TGTGCCAGCAGCTTAGTTCCTGAGCGGACTTACTACGAGCAGTACTTC
15 TRBD2 TRBJ2-1 TRBV5-1 NA CASSPGSSGGYEQFF TGCGCCAGCAGCCCCGGTAGTAGCGGGGGTTATGAGCAGTTCTTC
14 NA TRBJ2-1 TRBV19 NA CASSIISGYNEQFF TGTGCCAGTAGTATCATATCAGGATACAATGAGCAGTTCTTC
14 NA TRBJ2-6 TRBV19 NA CASNLNSGANVLTF TGTGCCAGTAATTTAAACTCTGGGGCCAACGTCCTGACTTTC
14 NA TRBJ1-3 TRBV5-5 NA CASSLVGSGNTIYF TGTGCCAGCAGCTTGGTCGGCTCTGGAAACACCATATATTTT
13 NA TRBJ1-4 TRBV27 NA CASSLVGNEKLFF TGTGCCAGCAGTCTAGTGGGTAATGAAAAACTGTTTTTT